Included here is one T cell receptor beta chain sequence, with context. The data originate from a study of blood T cells in healthy people across ages. This CDR3 region has 14 residues. Germline V CDR1 and CDR2: LGHNA, YNFKEQ. J lost 7 bases, V lost 2 bases, and 3 bases had no gene match. Primed by a sample-barcoded 5' primer and a J-beta primer mix, a second PCR proceeded for about 6 to 11 cycles. Each cDNA molecule was tagged by a template-switch adaptor with 12 random nucleotides. TCRdb redid the calling of the 5' RACE reads with MiXCR, one entry per CDR3 protein. The sample lists some 760,000 distinct CDR3 sequences; 25% were seen once. These data were likewise used in another study, on T cells of mothers and their children. That publication notes: RNA extracted was entirely used for cDNA synthesis, about 1.6 ug per 15 ul. Sequencing returned over 9 million TCR beta CDR3 reads per mother and roughly 3.1 million per child.

This clonotype was obtained from a boy aged 5-17 years in good health. The rearrangement links TRBV4-2 to TRBJ2-4; 9 bases agree with TRBD2. Sequencing was performed on blood. The CDR3 DNA reads TGTGCCAGCAGCCAAATCGGGACTAGCAACATTCAGTACTTC. Translating gives CASSQIGTSNIQYF.